Listed below are T cell receptor beta chains from one sample, sequenced in a study of T cell responses to AZD1222 COVID-19 vaccine. Here immunoSEQ multiplex PCR was the method, and the copy in TCRdb shows in-frame clones only, minus some. The data show some 110,000 clones, with 75% to 90% seen just once and roughly 7% held by the top ten. The sample was peripheral blood, taken 28 days after the second AZD1222 dose. The receptors originated from an adult who received the AZD1222 COVID-19 vaccine. Each CDR3 is given with its conserved first and last residue. Fields, in order: D gene, J gene, CDR3 length, clone size, V gene, CDR3 DNA, CDR3 protein. D genes are given only for firm matches. Not every row has a clone size; where given, it reads once, few, many or a size class.

d_call: TRBD1
j_call: TRBJ1-1
cdr3_length: 13
clone_size: .
v_call: TRBV12-3/TRBV12-4
cdr3_nt: TGTGCCAGCACCACAGGGGGTTACTCTGAAGCTTTCTTT
cdr3_aa: CASTTGGYSEAFF

d_call: .
j_call: TRBJ1-3
cdr3_length: 13
clone_size: few
v_call: TRBV20-1
cdr3_nt: TGCAGTGCTAGTGGAAACTCTGGAAACACCATATATTTT
cdr3_aa: CSASGNSGNTIYF

d_call: .
j_call: TRBJ2-1
cdr3_length: 16
clone_size: .
v_call: TRBV6-5
cdr3_nt: TGTGCCAGCAGTTACTCGAGTGGGGAAAGGAACAATGAGCAGTTCTTC
cdr3_aa: CASSYSSGERNNEQFF

d_call: TRBD2
j_call: TRBJ2-3
cdr3_length: 16
clone_size: .
v_call: TRBV7-3
cdr3_nt: TGTGCCAGCAGCCCGCGGACTAGCGGGGGGACAGATACGCAGTATTTT
cdr3_aa: CASSPRTSGGTDTQYF

d_call: .
j_call: TRBJ2-3
cdr3_length: 13
clone_size: .
v_call: TRBV9
cdr3_nt: TGTGCCAGCAGCGTACAAATGGGGGATACGCAGTATTTT
cdr3_aa: CASSVQMGDTQYF

d_call: TRBD1
j_call: TRBJ1-1
cdr3_length: 20
clone_size: .
v_call: TRBV3-1/TRBV3-2
cdr3_nt: TGTGCCAGCAGCCGCGTTGGGACAGGGGACTCCCTAGGGTTAAAGAAAAAAGCTTTCTTT
cdr3_aa: CASSRVGTGDSLGLKKKAFF

d_call: .
j_call: TRBJ2-7
cdr3_length: 10
clone_size: once
v_call: TRBV19
cdr3_nt: TGTGCCAGTGGTGAGTACGAGCAGTACTTC
cdr3_aa: CASGEYEQYF

d_call: .
j_call: TRBJ2-3
cdr3_length: 16
clone_size: .
v_call: TRBV9
cdr3_nt: TGTGCCAGCAGCGTAGCCCAGGGGGGGGTCACAGATACGCAGTATTTT
cdr3_aa: CASSVAQGGVTDTQYF

d_call: .
j_call: TRBJ2-7
cdr3_length: 13
clone_size: .
v_call: TRBV7-2
cdr3_nt: TGTGCCAGCAGCTTAGGGTCGGGGTTGGAGCAGTACTTC
cdr3_aa: CASSLGSGLEQYF

d_call: .
j_call: TRBJ2-1
cdr3_length: 16
clone_size: .
v_call: TRBV5-1
cdr3_nt: TGCGCCAGCAGCTTGGATAGCGGAAGCTCCTACAATGAGCAGTTCTTC
cdr3_aa: CASSLDSGSSYNEQFF

d_call: TRBD1
j_call: TRBJ1-1
cdr3_length: 12
clone_size: .
v_call: TRBV2
cdr3_nt: TGTGCCAGCAGTGACGGGACAGGAGCAGCTTTCTTT
cdr3_aa: CASSDGTGAAFF

d_call: TRBD1
j_call: TRBJ2-7
cdr3_length: 17
clone_size: .
v_call: TRBV3-1/TRBV3-2
cdr3_nt: TGTGCCAGCAGCCAAGAGGGGACAGGGGGCATAAGGGACGAGCAGTACTTC
cdr3_aa: CASSQEGTGGIRDEQYF

d_call: TRBD2
j_call: TRBJ2-7
cdr3_length: 16
clone_size: .
v_call: TRBV14
cdr3_nt: TGTGCCAGCAGCCAAGCGGCGGGGGGCATCCCCTACGAGCAGTACTTC
cdr3_aa: CASSQAAGGIPYEQYF

d_call: TRBD2
j_call: TRBJ2-7
cdr3_length: 17
clone_size: .
v_call: TRBV5-1
cdr3_nt: TGCGCCAGCAGCAGCCGACTAGCGGGGGACCTCTCCTACGAGCAGTACTTC
cdr3_aa: CASSSRLAGDLSYEQYF

d_call: .
j_call: TRBJ2-3
cdr3_length: 13
clone_size: once
v_call: TRBV7-2
cdr3_nt: TGTGCCAGCAGCGCCACTGGCCCAGATACGCAGTATTTT
cdr3_aa: CASSATGPDTQYF

d_call: .
j_call: TRBJ2-7
cdr3_length: 13
clone_size: .
v_call: TRBV19
cdr3_nt: TGTGCCAGTAGTTACAGGGAATCCTACGAGCAGTACTTC
cdr3_aa: CASSYRESYEQYF

d_call: .
j_call: TRBJ2-2
cdr3_length: 15
clone_size: .
v_call: TRBV7-6
cdr3_nt: TGTGCCAGCAGCTCAGGGGGGCGGAGAACCGGGGAGCTGTTTTTT
cdr3_aa: CASSSGGRRTGELFF

d_call: TRBD1
j_call: TRBJ1-2
cdr3_length: 15
clone_size: few
v_call: TRBV9
cdr3_nt: TGTGCCAGCAGCCGTCTCGTGGGACAGGGGTCTGGCTACACCTTC
cdr3_aa: CASSRLVGQGSGYTF

d_call: .
j_call: TRBJ1-6
cdr3_length: 19
clone_size: .
v_call: TRBV30
cdr3_nt: TGTGCCTGGAGTGTATCCAGGGTGACGGCTTCCTCCTATAATTCACCCCTCCACTTT
cdr3_aa: CAWSVSRVTASSYNSPLHF

d_call: .
j_call: TRBJ1-3
cdr3_length: 15
clone_size: .
v_call: TRBV30
cdr3_nt: TGTGCCTGGAGTGTACTTGGGCTCGAACGAAACACCATATATTTT
cdr3_aa: CAWSVLGLERNTIYF

d_call: .
j_call: TRBJ1-2
cdr3_length: 14
clone_size: .
v_call: TRBV14
cdr3_nt: TGTGCCAGCAGCCAAGGAAACGGTTACTATGGCTACACCTTC
cdr3_aa: CASSQGNGYYGYTF

d_call: TRBD1
j_call: TRBJ2-2
cdr3_length: 16
clone_size: few
v_call: TRBV9
cdr3_nt: TGTGCCAGCAGTCCTACAGGGGGCGCGAGAACCGGGGAGCTGTTTTTT
cdr3_aa: CASSPTGGARTGELFF

d_call: .
j_call: TRBJ1-5
cdr3_length: 13
clone_size: .
v_call: TRBV6-2/TRBV6-3
cdr3_nt: TGTGCCAGCAGTCCCGGACGCAATCAGCCCCAGCATTTT
cdr3_aa: CASSPGRNQPQHF

d_call: TRBD2
j_call: TRBJ2-1
cdr3_length: 16
clone_size: .
v_call: TRBV11-2
cdr3_nt: TGTGCCAGCAGCTTAGACGGACTAGCGATTTACAATGAGCAGTTCTTC
cdr3_aa: CASSLDGLAIYNEQFF

d_call: TRBD2
j_call: TRBJ2-7
cdr3_length: 14
clone_size: .
v_call: TRBV28
cdr3_nt: TGTGCCAGCATACCCAGCGGGGTCTCCTACGAGCAGTACTTC
cdr3_aa: CASIPSGVSYEQYF

d_call: TRBD2
j_call: TRBJ2-5
cdr3_length: 15
clone_size: .
v_call: TRBV7-9
cdr3_nt: TGTGCCAGCAGCTCAACTAGCGGGGGGGAAGAGACCCAGTACTTC
cdr3_aa: CASSSTSGGEETQYF

d_call: .
j_call: TRBJ1-1
cdr3_length: 13
clone_size: .
v_call: TRBV15
cdr3_nt: TGTGCCACCAGCAGAGTATTGAGGGGTGAAGCTTTCTTT
cdr3_aa: CATSRVLRGEAFF

d_call: .
j_call: TRBJ1-1
cdr3_length: 13
clone_size: .
v_call: TRBV3-1/TRBV3-2
cdr3_nt: TGTGCCAGCAGCCTCCTGGGGGGGGTAGGCGCTTTCTTT
cdr3_aa: CASSLLGGVGAFF

d_call: .
j_call: TRBJ2-1
cdr3_length: 14
clone_size: .
v_call: TRBV11-3
cdr3_nt: TGTGCCAGCAGCCCCTCGGGAGCGTTTAATGAGCAGTTCTTC
cdr3_aa: CASSPSGAFNEQFF

d_call: .
j_call: TRBJ2-5
cdr3_length: 10
clone_size: .
v_call: TRBV25-1
cdr3_nt: TGTGCCAGCGGACGGGAGACCCAGTACTTC
cdr3_aa: CASGRETQYF

d_call: TRBD1
j_call: TRBJ2-5
cdr3_length: 14
clone_size: .
v_call: TRBV6-5
cdr3_nt: TGTGCCAGCAGCAAGGGACAGAGTGGAGAGACCCAGTACTTC
cdr3_aa: CASSKGQSGETQYF

d_call: TRBD2
j_call: TRBJ2-1
cdr3_length: 15
clone_size: .
v_call: TRBV27
cdr3_nt: TGTGCCAGCAGTTTAGCGGGACTAGCGCCAAATGAGCAGTTCTTC
cdr3_aa: CASSLAGLAPNEQFF

d_call: TRBD1
j_call: TRBJ1-4
cdr3_length: 15
clone_size: .
v_call: TRBV7-9
cdr3_nt: TGTGCCAGCAGCGCAAGACAGGGTATGAGTGAAAAACTGTTTTTT
cdr3_aa: CASSARQGMSEKLFF

d_call: .
j_call: TRBJ1-1
cdr3_length: 16
clone_size: .
v_call: TRBV19
cdr3_nt: TGTGCCAGTAGTAGAGCGGGACTCGCCTCGAACACTGAAGCTTTCTTT
cdr3_aa: CASSRAGLASNTEAFF

d_call: .
j_call: TRBJ1-5
cdr3_length: 15
clone_size: .
v_call: TRBV28
cdr3_nt: TGTGCCAGCAGTCCCCGTAGGCTGTACAATCAGCCCCAGCATTTT
cdr3_aa: CASSPRRLYNQPQHF

d_call: .
j_call: TRBJ1-2
cdr3_length: 14
clone_size: .
v_call: TRBV13
cdr3_nt: TGTGCCAGCAGCTTAGAACGGTCCGTCCTTGGCTACACCTTC
cdr3_aa: CASSLERSVLGYTF

d_call: TRBD1
j_call: TRBJ2-5
cdr3_length: 18
clone_size: .
v_call: TRBV5-1
cdr3_nt: TGCGCCAGCAGCTCCGGACAGGGGGCGGGAGACCCCTTTAAGACCCAGTACTTC
cdr3_aa: CASSSGQGAGDPFKTQYF

d_call: .
j_call: TRBJ1-1
cdr3_length: 15
clone_size: .
v_call: TRBV6-5
cdr3_nt: TGTGCCAGCAGTTACTCGAGGGGTGAGGGTCCTGAAGCTTTCTTT
cdr3_aa: CASSYSRGEGPEAFF

d_call: .
j_call: TRBJ2-3
cdr3_length: 15
clone_size: .
v_call: TRBV4-3
cdr3_nt: TGCGCCAGCAGCCAAGGACTAACGAGCACAGATACGCAGTATTTT
cdr3_aa: CASSQGLTSTDTQYF

d_call: TRBD1
j_call: TRBJ1-5
cdr3_length: 18
clone_size: .
v_call: TRBV10-2
cdr3_nt: TGCGCCAGCAGTGAGTCCCCCGGGACAGGGGGATTCAATCAGCCCCAGCATTTT
cdr3_aa: CASSESPGTGGFNQPQHF

d_call: .
j_call: TRBJ2-7
cdr3_length: 15
clone_size: .
v_call: TRBV7-9
cdr3_nt: TGTGCCAGCAGCTCCGCGGGACACTTCTCCTACGAGCAGTACTTC
cdr3_aa: CASSSAGHFSYEQYF

d_call: TRBD1
j_call: TRBJ1-2
cdr3_length: 14
clone_size: .
v_call: TRBV5-5
cdr3_nt: TGTGCCAGCAGCTCCCCGGGACAGGGGGCTGGCTACACCTTC
cdr3_aa: CASSSPGQGAGYTF

d_call: .
j_call: TRBJ2-7
cdr3_length: 13
clone_size: .
v_call: TRBV6-1
cdr3_nt: TGTGCCAGCAGTGAAGGGCCTTATTACGAGCAGTACTTC
cdr3_aa: CASSEGPYYEQYF

d_call: .
j_call: TRBJ1-2
cdr3_length: 12
clone_size: .
v_call: TRBV5-6
cdr3_nt: TGTGCCAGCAGCGAAGGGAGCTATGGCTACACCTTC
cdr3_aa: CASSEGSYGYTF

d_call: .
j_call: TRBJ2-7
cdr3_length: 14
clone_size: .
v_call: TRBV2
cdr3_nt: TGTGCCAGCGTACAGGGTCCCCTCCTCGACGAGCAGTACTTC
cdr3_aa: CASVQGPLLDEQYF